The 19 T cell receptor beta chains given below trace back to one sample, sequenced in a study of OX40 agonist ivuxolimab in advanced cancers. Method: immunoSEQ multiplex PCR; TCRdb's copy keeps in-frame clones and lacks some. This table has about 58,000 clones, approximately 80% appearing once. This specimen was CD4+ or CD8+ T cells sorted from blood, taken in a trial of the OX40 agonist ivuxolimab. All receptors derive from an adult with an advanced solid tumor such as melanoma, head and neck, liver or kidney cancer.

This clone appeared a single time. V and J are TRBV30 and TRBJ2-3; D may be TRBD2 (6 bases). V was trimmed by 3 bases and J by 2 bases, leaving 21 bases between them. This CDR3 is 17 amino acids long. The germline V gene has CDR1 GTSNPN and CDR2 SVGIG (reference sequence). CDR3 sequence reads: CAWRLTSSGSYTDTQYF. For the CDR3, the DNA is TGTGCCTGGAGGCTAACCAGTAGCGGATCCTACACAGATACGCAGTATTTT.

The gene calls are TRBV4-2 and TRBJ2-1, with a tentative D call TRBD2 (6 bases). Trimming shortened V by 1 base and J by 7 bases, and 23 bases separated the two germline ends. Germline CDR1 reads LGHNA; CDR2 reads YNFKEQ. CDR3 length equals 18 residues. The CDR3 reads CASSQVVARRAGLNEQFF. DNA for the CDR3: TGTGCCAGCAGCCAAGTTGTGGCTCGGAGGGCAGGGTTGAATGAGCAGTTCTTC.

This sequence joins TRBV4-3 and TRBJ2-7, with TRBD2 matching 9 bases. In germline, CDR1 is LGHNA, CDR2 YSLEER. The V segment lost 4 bases and the J segment 5 bases; nucleotides outside the gene matches: 9. The CDR3 consists of 15 residues. Written as DNA, the CDR3 is TGCGCCAGCAGCCGGACGGTAGCGGGAGAAAACGAGCAGTACTTC. It encodes CASSRTVAGENEQYF.

V usage is TRBV7-2 and J usage is TRBJ1-1; 8 bases are a match to TRBD1. The CDR3 is 14 amino acids. Germline lookup yields CDR1 SGHTA and CDR2 FQGNSA. V trimming: 2 bases; J trimming: 3 bases; junction bases outside the gene matches: 2. The CDR3 sequence is CASSLPGGDTEAFF. CDR3 DNA: TGTGCCAGCAGCTTACCAGGGGGCGACACTGAAGCTTTCTTT.

The V call is TRBV19, the J call TRBJ1-5, with no clear D. Trimming removed 5 bases from V and 4 bases from J, with 9 bases in between. Germline-derived CDR1 and CDR2 are LNHDA and SQIVND (reference sequence). The CDR3 is 13 amino acids. This CDR3 reads CASSGRTNQPQHF. The CDR3 DNA is TGTGCCAGTAGTGGGCGGACGAATCAGCCCCAGCATTTT.

Points on this clone: Within the sample, other DNA sequences also encode this same CDR3. The chain has TRBV7-2 and TRBJ1-1; possible D gene TRBD1, 5 bases. The germline V gene encodes CDR1 SGHTA and CDR2 FQGNSA. CDR3 length: 13 residues. The V and J ends lost 2 bases and 4 bases respectively, with 8 bases between them. CDR3 DNA: TGTGCCAGCAGCTTATCGGGGGGCACTGAAGCTTTCTTT. It is translated as CASSLSGGTEAFF.

In the case of this clone: This may be a read error: a much more frequent sequence differs by one nucleotide. The sample holds other DNA sequences that translate to the same CDR3. The genes are TRBV11-1 and TRBJ2-1; TRBD2 aligns across 7 bases. The CDR3 loop spans 15 amino acids. The V segment lost 2 bases and the J segment 3 bases; nucleotides outside the gene matches: 4. Germline-derived CDR1 and CDR2 are SGHAT and FQDESV (reference sequence). In DNA, the CDR3 is TGTGCCAGCAGCTTATTCACGGGGGGCTACAATGAGCAGTTCTTC. Amino acid sequence: CASSLFTGGYNEQFF.

CDR3 region: CASSEGPGKGEKLFF. DNA for the CDR3: TGTGCCAGCAGCGAGGGGCCAGGGAAGGGTGAAAAACTGTTTTTT. The chain is built from TRBV7-9 and TRBJ1-4; perhaps TRBD1 as D (5 bases). The CDR3 is made up of 15 amino acids. CDR1 and CDR2 from the germline V gene are SEHNR and FQNEAQ (reference sequence). V lost 5 bases to trimming and J lost 7 bases, with 17 bases between them.

Turning to this clone: A read error is possible here, since a much larger clone lies one base away. The chain combines TRBV7-8 with TRBJ2-1, with unresolved D. Looked up from germline, CDR1 is SGHVS and CDR2 is FQNEAQ. There are 15 residues in the CDR3. With 3 bases removed from V and 0 bases from J, the gap between germline ends came to 9 bases. The CDR3 DNA reads TGTGCCAGCAGCTTGAGCCCGAGCTCCTACAATGAGCAGTTCTTC. Encoded protein: CASSLSPSSYNEQFF.

V usage is TRBV7-2 and J usage is TRBJ1-4; no clear D gene. The CDR3 consists of 16 residues. Trimming stripped 4 bases from V and 8 bases from J, with 20 bases between. Germline loops: CDR1 SGHTA, CDR2 FQGNSA. The CDR3 here is CASSYTAGPSGEKLFF. The CDR3 nucleotides read TGTGCCAGCAGCTATACCGCGGGTCCATCCGGGGAAAAACTGTTTTTT.

The chain carries TRBV9 and TRBJ2-3; no clear D gene. Germline-derived CDR1 and CDR2 are SGDLS and YYNGEE. This CDR3 contains 13 residues. The ends were cut back, 2 bases at V and 5 bases at J, with 9 bases in the middle. The CDR3 coding sequence is TGTGCCAGCAGCGTCGACCACCAAGATACGCAGTATTTT. This encodes CASSVDHQDTQYF. The complete variable domain, with remaining parts taken from reference TRBV9 and TRBJ2-3, reads DSGVTQTPKHLITATGQRVTLRCSPRSGDLSVYWYQQSLDQGLQFLIQYYNGEERAKGNILERFSAQQFPDLHSELNLSSLELGDSALYFCASSVDHQDTQYFGPGTRLTVL.

V is TRBV12-5 and J is TRBJ2-7; D might be TRBD1 or TRBD2, each matching 6 bases. Between the trimmed V and J ends, which lost 0 bases and 7 bases, there was a span of 25 bases. The CDR3 consists of 18 residues. The V gene's germline CDR1 is LGHNT and CDR2 FRNRAP. The CDR3 loop reads CASGLVAQGGIQSLEQYF. CDR3 DNA sequence: TGTGCTAGTGGTTTGGTCGCACAGGGCGGGATTCAATCGTTGGAGCAGTACTTC.

V is TRBV5-1 and J is TRBJ2-4, with no clear D. V dropped 4 bases and J dropped 0 bases, with 8 bases sitting between them. The CDR3 has 14 amino acids. The V gene's germline CDR1 is SGHRS and CDR2 YFSETQ. In DNA form, the CDR3 reads TGCGCCAGCAGCGTGACAATAGCCAAAAACATTCAGTACTTC. Its translation is CASSVTIAKNIQYF.

This rearrangement joins TRBV27 to TRBJ2-3, with D possibly being TRBD1 (6 bases). Germline assignment: CDR1 MNHEY and CDR2 SMNVEV (reference sequence). Trimming left V 5 bases short and J 2 bases short, with 17 bases between. This CDR3 comprises 16 residues. CDR3 region: CASSPKNRDPTDTQYF. The CDR3 region has the DNA TGTGCCAGCAGTCCAAAAAACAGGGATCCCACAGATACGCAGTATTTT.

The chain has TRBV27 and TRBJ1-2; the D gene is possibly TRBD1 (5 bases). The germline V gene has CDR1 MNHEY and CDR2 SMNVEV (reference sequence). Trimming pared 5 bases from V and 2 bases from J, leaving 15 bases between. The length of the CDR3 is 15 residues. The CDR3 DNA sequence: TGTGCCAGCAGTCTGACCCCCGCAGGGAACTATGGCTACACCTTC. This encodes CASSLTPAGNYGYTF.

The gene calls are TRBV28 and TRBJ1-5; 8 positions agree with TRBD1. With 5 bases clipped from V and 5 bases from J, the junction kept 8 bases outside the gene matches. Per germline, CDR1 MDHEN and CDR2 SYDVKM. CDR3 length: 15 amino acids. CDR3 residues: CASSLLGQGDQPQHF. The CDR3 DNA reads TGTGCCAGCAGTCTTCTAGGACAGGGCGATCAGCCCCAGCATTTT.

The chain couples TRBV25-1 to TRBJ2-5, with TRBD1 identical over 9 bases. The J call may be wrong; the DNA end is better matched by TRBJ2-7. This CDR3 contains 15 residues. Germline V gene sequence: CDR1 MGHDK, CDR2 SYGVNS. CDR3 bases: TGTGCCAGCAGTGCTCTAGGACAGGGGATGTACGAGCAGTACTTC. Its translation: CASSALGQGMYEQYF.

This chain links TRBV18 with TRBJ2-3; D gene uncertain. Trimming removed 1 base at V and 2 bases at J, with 4 bases between. Germline assignment: CDR1 KGHSH and CDR2 LQKENI. The CDR3 is 13 amino acids. The chain's CDR3 is CASSPQSTDTQYF. DNA of the CDR3: TGTGCCAGCTCACCACAGTCCACAGATACGCAGTATTTT.

V gene TRBV6-4 combines with J gene TRBJ2-1; D is ambiguous. The CDR3 has 15 residues. Germline V CDR1 and CDR2: MRHNA, SNTAGT. V was pared by 6 bases and J by 0 bases, with 12 bases between. The CDR3 nucleotides are TGTGCCAGCAGCCGTTTGAGCAACTCCTACAATGAGCAGTTCTTC. Translated, it gives CASSRLSNSYNEQFF.